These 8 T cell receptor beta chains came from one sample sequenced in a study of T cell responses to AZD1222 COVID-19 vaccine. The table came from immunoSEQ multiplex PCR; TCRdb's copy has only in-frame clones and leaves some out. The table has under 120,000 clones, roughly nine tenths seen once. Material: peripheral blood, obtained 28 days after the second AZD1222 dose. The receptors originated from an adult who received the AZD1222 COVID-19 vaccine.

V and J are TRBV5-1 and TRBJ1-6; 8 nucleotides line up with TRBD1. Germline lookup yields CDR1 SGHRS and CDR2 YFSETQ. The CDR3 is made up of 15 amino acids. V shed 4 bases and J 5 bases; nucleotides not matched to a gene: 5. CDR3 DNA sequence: TGCGCCAGCAGCGAGGACAGGGCTCATAATTCACCCCTCCACTTT. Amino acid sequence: CASSEDRAHNSPLHF.

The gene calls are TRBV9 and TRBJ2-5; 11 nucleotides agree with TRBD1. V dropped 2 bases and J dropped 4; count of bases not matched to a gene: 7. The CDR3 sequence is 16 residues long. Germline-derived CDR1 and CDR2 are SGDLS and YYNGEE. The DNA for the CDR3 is TGTGCCAGCAGCGTGAGGACAGGGGGCGCGAGAGAGACCCAGTACTTC. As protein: CASSVRTGGARETQYF. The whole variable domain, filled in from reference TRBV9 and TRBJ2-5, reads DSGVTQTPKHLITATGQRVTLRCSPRSGDLSVYWYQQSLDQGLQFLIQYYNGEERAKGNILERFSAQQFPDLHSELNLSSLELGDSALYFCASSVRTGGARETQYFGPGTRLLVL.

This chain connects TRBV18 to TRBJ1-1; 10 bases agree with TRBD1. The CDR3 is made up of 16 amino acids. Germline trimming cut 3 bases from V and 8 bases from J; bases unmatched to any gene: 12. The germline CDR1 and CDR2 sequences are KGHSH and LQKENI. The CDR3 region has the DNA TGTGCCAGCTCACCGCGACAGGGGGCCCGGGCTGGGGAAGCTTTCTTT. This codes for CASSPRQGARAGEAFF. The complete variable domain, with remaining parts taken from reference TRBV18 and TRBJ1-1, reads NAGVMQNPRHLVRRRGQEARLRCSPMKGHSHVYWYRQLPEEGLKFMVYLQKENIIDESGMPKERFSAEFPKEGPSILRIQQVVRGDSAAYFCASSPRQGARAGEAFFGQGTRLTVV.

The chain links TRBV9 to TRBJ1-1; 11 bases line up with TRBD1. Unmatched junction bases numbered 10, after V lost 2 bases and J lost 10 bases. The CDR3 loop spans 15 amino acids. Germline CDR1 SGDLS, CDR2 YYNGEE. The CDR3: CASSVPGQGDGVAFF. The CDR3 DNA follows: TGTGCCAGCAGCGTCCCGGGACAGGGGGATGGTGTAGCTTTCTTT.

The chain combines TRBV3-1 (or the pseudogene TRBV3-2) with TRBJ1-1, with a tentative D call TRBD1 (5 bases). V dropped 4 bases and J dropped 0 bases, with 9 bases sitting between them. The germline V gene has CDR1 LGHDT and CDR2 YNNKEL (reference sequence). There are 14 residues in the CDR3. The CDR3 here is CASSPRTLNTEAFF. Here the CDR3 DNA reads TGTGCCAGCAGCCCAAGGACACTGAACACTGAAGCTTTCTTT.

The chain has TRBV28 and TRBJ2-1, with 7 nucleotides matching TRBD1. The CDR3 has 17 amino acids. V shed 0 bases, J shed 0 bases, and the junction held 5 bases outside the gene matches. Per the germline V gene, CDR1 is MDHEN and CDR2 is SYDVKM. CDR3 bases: TGTGCCAGCAGTTTATGGGCAGGGGGAAGCTCCTACAATGAGCAGTTCTTC. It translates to CASSLWAGGSSYNEQFF.

This chain's CDR3 is CASSRDRGQQEKLFF. The CDR3 nucleotides read TGTGCCAGCAGCCGGGACAGGGGGCAGCAAGAAAAACTGTTTTTT. The chain carries TRBV7-2 and TRBJ1-4; 12 nucleotides line up with TRBD1. The CDR3 length is 15 residues. Germline loops: CDR1 SGHTA, CDR2 FQGNSA. J lost 8 bases, V lost 5 bases, and 6 bases had no gene match. The complete variable domain, with remaining parts taken from reference TRBV7-2 and TRBJ1-4, reads GAGVSQSPSNKVTEKGKDVELRCDPISGHTALYWYRQSLGQGLEFLIYFQGNSAPDKSGLPSDRFSAERTGGSVSTLTIQRTQQEDSAVYLCASSRDRGQQEKLFFGSGTQLSVL.

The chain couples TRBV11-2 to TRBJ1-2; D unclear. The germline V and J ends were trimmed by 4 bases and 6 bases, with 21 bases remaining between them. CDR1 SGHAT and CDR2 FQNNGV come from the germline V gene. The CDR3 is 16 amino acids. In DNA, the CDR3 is TGTGCCAGCAGCTCCCCCCTTCTTTTAGGCCGGGATGGCTACACCTTC. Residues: CASSSPLLLGRDGYTF.